Listed below are T cell receptor beta chains from one sample, sequenced in a study of blood T cell repertoires in COVID-19. Produced via immunoSEQ multiplex PCR; TCRdb's table is partial and in-frame only. Of about 150,000 clones in the sample, roughly nine tenths were seen once. Sequencing was performed on peripheral blood. The receptors derive from a human donor with COVID-19, enrolled during active disease. The donor label of this sample is uncertain. Each CDR3 is given with its conserved first and last residue. D genes are given only for firm matches. Some rows mark clone size as missing; the rest say once, few, many or name a class of expanded clone.

V	length	size	D	J	CDR3	DNA
TRBV7-3	17	NA	NA	TRBJ2-7	CASSRETDSPRDYEQYF	TGTGCCAGCAGCAGGGAAACGGACTCTCCTAGGGACTACGAGCAGTACTTC
TRBV15	14	NA	TRBD1	TRBJ1-3	CATTLDRSGNTIYF	TGTGCCACCACCCTGGACAGGAGCGGAAACACCATATATTTT
TRBV10-3	14	NA	NA	TRBJ1-3	CAISERLSGNTIYF	TGTGCCATCAGTGAGCGTCTCTCTGGAAACACCATATATTTT
TRBV27	15	NA	NA	TRBJ1-6	CASSREWSYNSPLHF	TGTGCCAGCAGCCGGGAGTGGTCCTATAATTCACCCCTCCACTTT
TRBV6-4	12	NA	NA	TRBJ1-1	CASKLGVSEAFF	TGTGCCAGCAAGTTAGGAGTGAGTGAAGCTTTCTTT
TRBV5-1	15	once	NA	TRBJ2-5	CASSLGPTPQETQYF	TGCGCCAGCAGCTTGGGACCGACACCCCAAGAGACCCAGTACTTC
TRBV25-1	13	NA	NA	TRBJ2-7	CASRGSGRYEQYF	TGTGCCAGCAGGGGTAGCGGACGCTACGAGCAGTACTTC
TRBV6-5	13	NA	NA	TRBJ1-1	CASDGLGNTEAFF	TGTGCCAGCGATGGCCTAGGGAACACTGAAGCTTTCTTT
TRBV7-2	12	NA	NA	TRBJ2-7	CASSFGEYEQYF	TGTGCCAGCAGCTTCGGGGAATACGAGCAGTACTTC
TRBV10-3	15	NA	NA	TRBJ2-5	CAISDTAVIAETQYF	TGTGCCATCAGTGATACGGCGGTAATAGCAGAGACCCAGTACTTC
TRBV3-1/TRBV3-2	15	NA	NA	TRBJ2-4	CASSQDLTRVDIQYF	TGTGCCAGCAGCCAAGATCTCACCAGGGTAGACATTCAGTACTTC
TRBV3-1/TRBV3-2	19	NA	NA	TRBJ1-2	CASSQEGFGVRGRNYGYTF	TGTGCCAGCAGCCAAGAGGGGTTCGGTGTTAGGGGCCGAAACTATGGCTACACCTTC